These 7 T cell receptor beta chains share one sample of origin, sequenced in a study of human T cells and chemical hapten exposure (dated by TCRdb to the early 2020s). Receptor amplification or capture employed RACE. Sequenced using a NextSeq 500. TCRdb took the public reads, trimmed them with fastp at Q25, ran MiXCR for clone calling and kept in-frame beta chains. Every CDR3 protein is listed once, alongside the most common genes and DNA of its rows. Recorded for this sample are 65,000 to 70,000 distinct CDR3 sequences; approximately 11% of them occurred a single time. The top ten constitute approximately 4.7% of the sample. Read against the paper, the sample's time point label means: pre-sensitization, week 0. This sample's treatment or condition label indicates: therapeutic diphenylcyclopropenone sensitization with weekly scalp DPC. The sequencing here drew on whole blood, taken in connection with sensitization to the hapten diphenylcyclopropenone (DPC). The receptors were sampled from a woman between 50 and 59 years old with alopecia areata. Some clones in this sample may be carry-over from other donors' samples.

This clonotype was seen many times. The genes are TRBV12-5 and TRBJ1-2; D remains unclear. Trimming took off 6 bases at V and 4 bases at J, with 12 bases between the two ends. Germline CDR1 and CDR2: LGHNT and FRNRAP. The CDR3 is made up of 13 amino acids. The CDR3 DNA reads TGTGCTAGTGGCCTGGATTACGGCTATGGCTACACCTTC. Its protein is CASGLDYGYGYTF.

At least ten counts were recorded for this clonotype. The rearrangement joins TRBV19 to TRBJ2-5; D gene unclear. The germline CDR1 and CDR2 sequences are LNHDA and SQIVND (reference sequence). The CDR3 is 13 residues long. V lost 5 bases and J lost 3, with 10 bases in between. CDR3 coding DNA: TGTGCCAGTAGTCTACGGTCAAAAGAGACCCAGTACTTC. This codes for CASSLRSKETQYF.

The chain combines TRBV6-5 with TRBJ2-2, with TRBD2 matching 7 bases. This CDR3 has 16 amino acids. The germline CDR1 and CDR2 sequences are MNHEY and SVGAGI. With 6 bases clipped from V and 5 bases from J, the junction kept 12 bases outside the gene matches. The CDR3 DNA follows: TGTGCCAGCAGAGTATCAGGGATCGGGGGGACCGGGGAGCTGTTTTTT. Protein: CASRVSGIGGTGELFF.

This clonotype showed up many times. The V call is TRBV19, the J call TRBJ2-7; tentatively, D is TRBD1 (5 bases). Germline CDR1 and CDR2: LNHDA and SQIVND (reference sequence). V lost 2 bases, J lost 4 bases, and 12 bases lay in between. The CDR3 has 14 residues. The CDR3 DNA sequence: TGTGCCAGTAGTATAAACCTCGGACAATACGAGCAGTACTTC. This translates into CASSINLGQYEQYF.

The chain uses TRBV10-2 and TRBJ2-3, with D tentatively TRBD1 or TRBD2 (5 bases each). CDR1 is WSHSY and CDR2 is SAAADI in the germline V gene. The CDR3 runs 16 residues. V lost 5 bases and J lost 5, with 20 bases in between. This CDR3 reads CASSPVPLGHGDTQYF. The CDR3 bases are TGCGCCAGCAGTCCCGTCCCACTAGGACATGGAGATACGCAGTATTTT.

This clonotype occurred a few times. J is TRBJ2-7 and V is TRBV29-1; perhaps D is TRBD1 or TRBD2 (5 bases each). CDR3 size: 12 residues. Trimming took off 7 bases at V and 3 bases at J, with 13 bases between the two ends. CDR1 is SQVTM and CDR2 is ANQGSEA in the germline V gene. The DNA for the CDR3 is TGCAGCGCGAGGGGCAGGAACTACGAGCAGTACTTC. It codes for CSARGRNYEQYF.

The chain recombines TRBV18 with TRBJ1-5, with D unclear. The CDR3 runs to 14 residues. From germline, CDR1 is KGHSH and CDR2 LQKENI. Deletions cut 6 bases from V and 4 bases from J, with 13 bases between. CDR3: CASSLAQANQPQHF. In DNA form, the CDR3 reads TGTGCCAGCTCCCTGGCGCAGGCTAATCAGCCCCAGCATTTT.